This T cell receptor (beta chain) appears in the sequencing data of a study of T cell responses to AZD1222 COVID-19 vaccine. The method was immunoSEQ multiplex PCR; TCRdb's version includes in-frame clones alone and lacks a portion of them. There are 50,000 to 65,000 clones in the sample; roughly 90% occur only once, and 13% to 15% lies in the top ten. This CDR3 contains 15 residues. The J segment lost 4 bases and the V segment lost 5 bases, leaving 9 bases of the junction unmatched. CDR1 MDHEN and CDR2 SYDVKM come from the germline V gene. This clone has just a few counts. This sample comprised peripheral blood, obtained 28 days after the second AZD1222 dose. The chain combines TRBV28 with TRBJ2-7; 9 positions agree with TRBD1. This sequence was found in an adult who received the AZD1222 COVID-19 vaccine. The DNA of the CDR3 is TGTGCCAGCAGTCCAGGGACAGGGATAGGGTACGAGCAGTACTTC. The encoded protein is CASSPGTGIGYEQYF.